This T cell receptor (beta chain) is drawn from a study of Graves' ophthalmopathy and Graves' hyperthyroidism (dated by TCRdb to the late 2010s). About the study as a whole: Hyperthyroidism was considered stable if no progression to ophthalmopathy occurred within 18 months of follow-up. For independent validation, a separate cohort was made up of approximately 19 hyperthyroidism patients plus 17 patients who later progressed from hyperthyroidism to ophthalmopathy. A discovery set of 95 to 100 patients (43 ophthalmopathy, fewer than 60 stable hyperthyroidism) was enrolled to explore V-J signatures distinguishing ophthalmopathy from hyperthyroidism. In about 6 hyperthyroidism patients, the T-cell repertoire of thyroid tissue was compared with the T-cell repertoire of blood. Following sampling, methimazole starting at 30 mg daily was administered to hyperthyroidism patients, and high-dose intravenous methylprednisolone was administered to ophthalmopathy patients. In total, around 130 blood samples were TCR-sequenced: some 43 ophthalmopathy, approximately 80 hyperthyroidism and some 17 hyperthyroidism-to-ophthalmopathy patients. To tell Graves' ophthalmopathy apart from Graves' hyperthyroidism, and to predict which patients would progress to ophthalmopathy, the study relied on TCR beta repertoire signatures.

What the study reported, not specific to this receptor: In cross-validation, the 13-signature model distinguished ophthalmopathy from stable hyperthyroidism with around 90% sensitivity and 81% to 82% specificity, while in the test set the corresponding values were about 80% and 75%. In validation, the model predicted ophthalmopathy progression with about 70% sensitivity and roughly 78% specificity; fewer than 15 predicted patients were CT-confirmed with GO in a median of about 6.1 months. Sample size was not statistically predetermined, and group allocation was not concealed from the investigators. Most expanded thyroid clonotypes with frequency above 0.001 were also detected in blood, suggesting blood repertoires may reflect the thyroid immune response.

This clonotype has more than one count but fewer than ten. It lacks a known antigen. No clone much larger than this one lies a single base away; base qualities are absent. For repertoire sequencing, TCR beta CDR3 regions were amplified from RNA transcripts. The first round was an RT-PCR using HTBI primers with the Qiagen OneStep RT-PCR kit, and this first round was followed by a second-round multiplex PCR, then size selection and purification. Libraries were sequenced paired-end with 100 bp reads on an Illumina HiSeq2000. In the authors' own workflow: SOAPnuke was used for read processing, and reads with adapters, uncalled bases, a mean Phred below 15, or no exact constant-primer or identifier match were discarded. COPE v1.2.5 was used to merge the high-quality paired reads. Unique nucleotide sequences were defined as clonotypes and aligned to IMGT TRB V, D and J references using MiTCR v1.1. The analysis was limited to V-J combinations with a frequency above 0.0001, which together covered 99.2% of repertoires. A TCR clonal expansion and chaos score per V-J combination was defined as the ratio of F50 clonal expansion to chaos observed in the TCRdist matrix. Welch's t-statistics and random forest were used to reduce the features to 10 to 15 V-J combinations, which were then used as input to a naive Bayes classifier. The Morisita-Horn index was used to measure how similar the thyroid and blood repertoires were. In-frame beta chains were kept once TCRdb had trimmed the public reads at Q25 with fastp and called clones with MiXCR. Every CDR3 protein is listed once, alongside the most common genes and DNA of its rows. The V and J calls come from TCRdb's annotation, not from the publication. Within this sample are more than 1,000,000 distinct CDR3 sequences, with 35% to 40% of them counted one time only. More than 9.5% of the sample lies in the top ten.

Hyperthyroidism patients were newly diagnosed, were aged 18 to 65 years, and had a disease duration under 2 months. Anyone with other autoimmune diseases, uncontrolled infections, pregnancy or lactation was excluded from the study. Diagnosis was based on clinical symptoms, serum thyroxine, TRAb, thyroid ultrasound and orbital computed tomography. Trizol reagent was used to extract the total RNA, and its quality was then checked on an Agilent 2100 Bioanalyzer. Sequencing was done on a sample of peripheral blood or thyroid tissue (not recorded which). The receptor was derived from an adult man with Graves' hyperthyroidism.

In nucleotide form, the sequence is TGCAGCGTTGTGTGGGAACAGGGCGGATCGGCCCTCCACTTT. It encodes CSVVWEQGGSALHF. The chain employs TRBV29-1 and TRBJ1-6, and the D gene may be TRBD1, 6 bases matching. From the cysteine through the phenylalanine, the CDR3 covers 14 amino acids. The sequence is cut down to CDR3 DNA, 42 bases in frame from base 1. The germline V gene yields SQVTM for CDR1 and ANQGSEA for CDR2. At the junction V is shortened by 4 bases and J by 14 bases, with 21 bases in between.